What follows describes a single T cell receptor beta chain. Its antigen is currently not known. No much larger clone is present one base from it, and per-base qualities are unavailable. These data belong to a study of CD8 T cells in Susac syndrome (dated by TCRdb to between 2017 and 2020). Study-wide context: Repertoire sequencing was used to test whether CD8+ T cell activation and differentiation in Susac syndrome was antigen driven.

Peripheral blood CD8+ and CD4+ T cells from healthy donors, Susac syndrome patients and multiple sclerosis patients were profiled using high-throughput TCR beta sequencing. Healthy donors were age- and sex-matched controls. Bulk CD8+ and CD4+ T cells were purified by magnetic negative isolation, whereas CD8+ TEMRA cells were enriched by FACS. Blood was drawn into EDTA tubes, processed within 24 hours, and PBMCs were isolated by density gradient centrifugation. PBMCs intended for TCR sequencing were frozen in liquid nitrogen and were later thawed in a 37 degrees C water bath. A purity of at least 90% was achieved for sorted or isolated CD4+, CD8+ and CD8+ TEMRA cells. Points the paper makes about the study in general: The number of individuals in the TCR sequencing and HLA analysis was acknowledged as relatively small.

Trimming costs V 7 bases and J 5 bases, and their ends lie 11 bases apart. Based on the germline V gene, the CDR1 and CDR2 sequences are SNHLY and FYNNEI. From cysteine to phenylalanine, the CDR3 is 12 amino acids long. Only the CDR3 part of the read is kept: 36 bases, read in frame from the first base. RNA was extracted using the RNeasy kit, and about 0.45 to 1 ug of the RNA was reverse transcribed with random hexamers. The immunoSEQ multiplex PCR assay, covering 54 Vbeta and 13 Jbeta segments, was used to amplify TCR beta CDR3 regions. PCR amplification bias was corrected by using a synthetic template baseline for primer optimization and computational correction. For the original study's pipeline: Only productive sequences were kept, with reads annotated to V, D and J genes according to IMGT and analyzed in immunoSEQ Analyzer. Clonality was computed as one minus Shannon entropy normalized by log2 of the number of productive unique sequences. For each patient and control, public and private clones were evaluated among the 100 most prevalent clones. Susac-specific clones were defined as absent from healthy and MS cohorts, approximately 1,000 published viral clones and other ImmuneACCESS disease sequences. TCRdb applied fastp at Q25 and MiXCR to the public reads, then kept only in-frame beta chains. Rows with a matching CDR3 protein are joined into one entry that keeps the most common DNA and genes. The V and J calls follow TCRdb's processing rather than the paper's. Across this sample there are about 120,000 distinct CDR3 sequences, with around 90% seen only once. The ten largest clonotypes hold 0.13% to 0.15% of the sample.

The chain is made from TRBV2 and TRBJ1-1, with the D segment identity uncertain. Sequencing was performed on CD4+ T cells from PBMCs. This sequence originates from a human donor in good health. Here is the DNA: TGTGCCAGCACCACAGCGTCAACTGAAGCTTTCTTT. It is translated as CASTTASTEAFF.